One TCR beta chain is described in this entry. The sample holds a few counts of this clonotype. There is no known antigen for this receptor. No base-level quality is on record; no much larger clone is a single base apart. This sample stems from a study of human T cells and chemical hapten exposure (dated by TCRdb to about 2021). Broadly, across the study: For sensitization, 2% DPC in acetone was applied to a roughly 2 cm by roughly 2 cm area of upper inner arm skin. The libraries were sequenced as a pool, and the TCR yield per sample differed mostly because of small variations in library volumes within the pool. The patient cohort, mostly female, included alopecia areata with under or over 50% scalp involvement, alopecia totalis and alopecia universalis. This study followed changes in the peripheral blood TCR repertoire in vivo during primary and secondary sensitization of alopecia patients to the hapten diphenylcyclopropenone (DPC). Roughly 30 alopecia patients provided blood for TCR sequencing at one to four time points (pre-sensitization, 2, 6 and 24 weeks). Weekly therapeutic DPC doses were additionally applied to the scalp of patients throughout the roughly 23-week study period. Patient blood was sampled pre-sensitization (week 0) and at 2, 6 and about 24 weeks after DPC sensitization. Patch testing on the upper back used Finn chambers containing 0.01% DPC, with scoring done after 6 days according to International Contact Dermatitis Research Group standards. The paper's findings and limits, for the study overall: Because every patient had alopecia, a presumed autoimmune disease, the patients' immune response might differ from that of healthy individuals. Patch test score correlated positively with the number of PT1 expanded TCRs, reaching significance at thresholds 8, 16 and 32 but not at 4. Significantly more large CDR3 similarity clusters were formed by expanded TCRs than by pre-sensitization or healthy control sets, consistent with antigen-driven responses. After repeated subsampling, changes were observed in the strength of the expansion versus patch-test correlation and in the threshold at which the correlation became significant. DPC sensitization did not change how many TCRs were above 1 in 1000 frequency, and no evidence was found of alterations in global repertoire structure.

Interpreted using the paper, the time point label stands for: pre-sensitization, week 0. This specimen's treatment or condition label, per the study, means: therapeutic diphenylcyclopropenone sensitization with weekly scalp DPC. At every patch-test visit, the blood draw took place before the patch test was put on. Patients were eligible if aged 18 to 70, diagnosed with alopecia and judged suitable for DPC therapy, and pregnant patients were excluded. Unfractionated whole blood was collected in Tempus Blood RNA tubes, and total RNA was extracted from that blood. After removal of 4 bases from V and 1 base from J, the junction retains 11 bases not matched to a gene. The germline V gene supplies CDR1 SGHRS and CDR2 YFSETQ. The CDR3 covers 18 residues, taking in both the cysteine and the phenylalanine. Only the CDR3 DNA stays, 54 bases, in frame from base 1. The library was built by means of RACE. Sequencing was performed on a NextSeq 500. Library preparation attached unique molecular identifiers to individual cDNA molecules for quantitative, reproducible TCR counting. From each blood RNA sample, both TCR alpha and TCR beta chains were sequenced. The study's own analysis went as follows. The median number of TCRs per sample was over 85,000, ranging from about 20,000 to 750,000. The Decombinator software suite was used to annotate V, J and CDR3 in the TCR reads. Every sample was subsampled to the same number of TCRs (28,000) for the PS versus PT1 abundance plots. Expanded TCRs were defined as absent before sensitization and observed at least eight times at the 2-week time point. TCRdb reprocessed the public reads (quality trimming at Q25 with fastp, clone calling with MiXCR) and kept in-frame beta chains. CDR3 protein duplicates are merged, each entry listing the most common genes and DNA. The V and J calls were determined by TCRdb, not by the authors. The sample table records about 80,000 distinct CDR3 sequences; 13% to 15% of these occur just once. Approximately 4.5% of the sample rests with the top ten.

The rearrangement joined TRBV5-1 to TRBJ2-1, and 10 junction bases match TRBD2. This sample comprised whole blood, obtained in connection with sensitization to the hapten diphenylcyclopropenone (DPC). This clonotype was sampled from a woman in her forties or fifties with alopecia areata. Some clones in this sample may be carry-over from other donors' samples. Read as DNA, the sequence is TGCGCCAGCAGCCTAAGATACTGGACTAGCGGATCCTACAATGAGCAGTTCTTC. It translates as CASSLRYWTSGSYNEQFF.